The 11 T cell receptor beta chains presented below share a single source sample, sequenced in a study of read filtering for tumor transcriptome and immune sequencing. From 300 to 450 ng of RNA, a library with molecular barcoded alpha/delta and beta/gamma adaptors was made. MiXCR, applied by TCRdb to the reads, yields one record per CDR3 protein. Among tens of thousands of distinct CDR3 sequences, around 20% were seen once, and the ten largest hold about a sixth. The specimen sequenced was a population of CD138-negative cells sorted from bone marrow. The receptors shown here come from a donor aged 40 or over with multiple myeloma.

Notes on this clonotype: This clone may be a read error of a much larger clone one base away. The V gene is TRBV29-1, the J gene TRBJ2-3; no reliable D call. The CDR3 consists of 11 residues. Per the germline V gene, CDR1 is SQVTM and CDR2 is ANQGSEA. The CDR3 DNA reads as TGCAGCGCCGAACCTACAGTTACGCAGTATTTT. This gives the protein CSAEPTVTQYF.

The table lists this clonotype with many counts. The V call is TRBV5-6, the J call TRBJ2-2, with a weak D call TRBD1 (6 bases). The germline V gene encodes CDR1 SGHDT and CDR2 YYEEEE. The length of the CDR3 is 17 residues. V dropped 4 bases and J dropped 0 bases, with 16 bases sitting between them. CDR3 loop: CASSKSRGRANTGELFF. The DNA of the CDR3 is TGTGCCAGCAGCAAGTCCAGGGGACGGGCGAACACCGGGGAGCTGTTTTTT.

This chain links TRBV10-3 with TRBJ2-1, with D hard to call. CDR3 size: 14 residues. Trimming shortened V by 8 bases and J by 0 bases, and 11 bases separated the two germline ends. Germline V CDR1 and CDR2: ENHRY, SYGVKD. CDR3 sequence reads: CAISGLSSYNEQFF. The CDR3 nucleotides are TGTGCCATCTCGGGCCTGAGCTCCTACAATGAGCAGTTCTTC.

This clonotype was observed at least ten times. The rearrangement links TRBV5-1 to TRBJ2-7; unclear D gene. The CDR3 has 14 amino acids. V was trimmed by 0 bases and J by 1 base, leaving 8 bases between them. Germline V lookup: CDR1 SGHRS, CDR2 YFSETQ. As DNA, the CDR3 is TGCGCCAGCAGCTTGGGGGCTGATTCCTACGAGCAGTACTTC. Translated: CASSLGADSYEQYF. The whole variable domain, filled in from reference TRBV5-1 and TRBJ2-7, reads KAGVTQTPRYLIKTRGQQVTLSCSPISGHRSVSWYQQTPGQGLQFLFEYFSETQRNKGNFPGRFSGRQFSNSRSEMNVSTLELGDSALYLCASSLGADSYEQYFGPGTRLTVT.

This clonotype was picked up a small number of times. A read error may be the cause here, since a much bigger clone is one base away. The rearrangement links TRBV24-1 to TRBJ1-1, with a possible D match to TRBD1 (5 bases). The CDR3 loop spans 15 amino acids. Looked up from germline, CDR1 is KGHDR and CDR2 is SFDVKD. The CDR3 spells CAASENGGENTEAFF. CDR3 DNA: TGTGCCGCCAGTGAGAACGGGGGGGAGAACACTGAAGCTTTCTTT.

In this sample, this clonotype turned up a few times. The chain has TRBV20-1 and TRBJ2-1; D is perhaps TRBD2 (5 bases). Germline V CDR1 and CDR2: DFQATT, SNEGSKA (reference sequence). This CDR3 spans 15 amino acids. Trimming removed 6 bases at V and 1 base at J, with 16 bases between. This CDR3 is CSANPGERSYNEQFF. The CDR3 bases are TGCAGTGCCAACCCTGGGGAGAGATCCTACAATGAGCAGTTCTTC.

This clonotype was seen many times. The V and J genes are TRBV29-1 and TRBJ2-1, with D tentatively TRBD2 (6 bases). The CDR3 spans 11 residues. Per the germline V gene, CDR1 is SQVTM and CDR2 is ANQGSEA. CDR3 coding DNA: TGCATCGGGAGCGCGTACAATGAGCAGTTCTTC. Its protein is CIGSAYNEQFF.

This clonotype was detected ten times or more. The V gene is TRBV19, the J gene TRBJ2-7; D ambiguous. Germline V gene sequence: CDR1 LNHDA, CDR2 SQIVND (reference sequence). The V end lost 1 base, the J end lost 6 bases, and 7 bases lay between the germline ends. The CDR3 is 12 amino acids. The CDR3: CASSIVFGEQYF. In nucleotides, the CDR3 is TGTGCCAGTAGTATAGTTTTTGGCGAGCAGTACTTC.

This clonotype was seen a few times. This chain joins TRBV19 and TRBJ1-5, with D unclear. Trimming removed 5 bases from V and 7 bases from J, with 15 bases in between. The CDR3 is 14 amino acids. Germline-derived CDR1 and CDR2 are LNHDA and SQIVND (reference sequence). CDR3 region: CASSPSGGRQPQHF. The CDR3 DNA reads as TGTGCCAGTAGTCCGTCAGGAGGTCGGCAGCCCCAGCATTTT.

This clonotype is medium-sized (0.01 to 0.1%) by share. The chain couples TRBV24-1 to TRBJ2-1; unclear D gene. Germline V CDR1 and CDR2: KGHDR, SFDVKD. V was clipped by 4 bases and J by 6 bases, with 21 bases between them. The CDR3 contains 17 residues. CDR3 region: CATSESPPGTISNEQFF. CDR3 coding DNA: TGTGCCACCAGTGAGTCCCCCCCGGGCACCATTTCCAATGAGCAGTTCTTC.

To note about this clonotype: The CDR3 ends on some other residue instead of the conserved phenylalanine or tryptophan, so this is likely a read error. The DNA is left out, because the CDR3 cannot be placed on it with certainty; the CDR3 is given as TCRdb lists it. This sequence joins TRBV3-1 and TRBJ2-2; the listed D gene, TRBD1, was not tested against the DNA. Germline CDR1 and CDR2: LGHDT and YNNKEL (reference sequence). Including both end residues, the CDR3 is 17 amino acids long. CDR3 sequence reads: CASTREGTGVNTGELLL.